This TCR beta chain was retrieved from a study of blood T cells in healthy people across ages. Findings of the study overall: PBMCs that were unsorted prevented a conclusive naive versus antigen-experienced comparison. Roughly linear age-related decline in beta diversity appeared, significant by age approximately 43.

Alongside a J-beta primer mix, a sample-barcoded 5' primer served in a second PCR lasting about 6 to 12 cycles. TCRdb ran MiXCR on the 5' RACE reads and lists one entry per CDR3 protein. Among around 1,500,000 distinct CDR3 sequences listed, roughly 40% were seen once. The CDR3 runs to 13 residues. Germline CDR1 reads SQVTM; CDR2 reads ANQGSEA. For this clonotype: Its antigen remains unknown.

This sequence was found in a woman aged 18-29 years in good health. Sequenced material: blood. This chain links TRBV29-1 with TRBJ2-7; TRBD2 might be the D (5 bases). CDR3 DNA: TGCAGTCTCCCCGAGGGCCCCTCCTACGAGCAGTACTTC. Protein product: CSLPEGPSYEQYF.